This T cell receptor (beta chain) was captured in a study of CD8 T cells in ankylosing spondylitis. Overall study results and limits: Reactive arthritis synovial fluid and blood previously showed some of these motif variants. Blood from ankylosing spondylitis patients appeared to carry a characteristic roughly eight-variant TCR beta motif. Disease-linked clones displayed a CD8+ phenotype and appeared relatively rarely in peripheral blood.

Each TCR beta library was made by quantitative 5'-RACE that incorporated molecular barcodes. TCRdb used MiXCR to reprocess the 5' RACE reads, holding one entry per CDR3 protein. Of over 600,000 distinct CDR3 sequences in the sample, under 20% were seen once. The CDR3 length is 15 residues. Trimming stripped 2 bases from V and 2 bases from J, with 12 bases between. In germline, CDR1 is SGHTA, CDR2 FQGNSA. Note on this clonotype: What it binds is unknown.

Source material: blood, either unsorted or a sorted T cell fraction (not recorded which). V and J are TRBV7-2 and TRBJ1-2; the D gene is possibly TRBD1 (6 bases). The TCR sequence derives from a male donor with ankylosing spondylitis. CDR3 protein: CASSLPGTLNYGYTF. The DNA for the CDR3 is TGTGCCAGCAGCTTACCCGGGACACTGAACTATGGCTACACCTTC. The entire variable domain, with the rest obtained from reference TRBV7-2 and TRBJ1-2, is as follows: GAGVSQSPSNKVTEKGKDVELRCDPISGHTALYWYRQSLGQGLEFLIYFQGNSAPDKSGLPSDRFSAERTGGSVSTLTIQRTQQEDSAVYLCASSLPGTLNYGYTFGSGTRLTVV.